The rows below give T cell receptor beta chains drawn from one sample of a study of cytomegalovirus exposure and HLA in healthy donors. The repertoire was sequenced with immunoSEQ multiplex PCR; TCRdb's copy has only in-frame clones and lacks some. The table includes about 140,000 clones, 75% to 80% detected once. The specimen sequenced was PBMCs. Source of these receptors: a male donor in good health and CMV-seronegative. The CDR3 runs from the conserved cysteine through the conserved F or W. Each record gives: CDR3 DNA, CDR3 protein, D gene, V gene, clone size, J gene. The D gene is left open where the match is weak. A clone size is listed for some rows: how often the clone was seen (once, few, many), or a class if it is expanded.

cdr3_nt: TGTGCCAGCAGCTTTAGTGGTGCGGAAAAACTGTTTTTT; cdr3_aa: CASSFSGAEKLFF; d_call: NA; v_call: TRBV7-2; clone_size: NA; j_call: TRBJ1-4
cdr3_nt: TGCGCCAGCGGGTGGGGACAGGGAAGCAATCAGCCCCAGCATTTT; cdr3_aa: CASGWGQGSNQPQHF; d_call: TRBD1; v_call: TRBV10-2; clone_size: NA; j_call: TRBJ1-5
cdr3_nt: TGTGCCAGTACCTCTTCCCCCGATGAGCAGTTCTTC; cdr3_aa: CASTSSPDEQFF; d_call: NA; v_call: TRBV19; clone_size: NA; j_call: TRBJ2-1
cdr3_nt: TGTGCCTGGAGTGTGCAGGGGGCTGATACGCAGTATTTT; cdr3_aa: CAWSVQGADTQYF; d_call: TRBD1; v_call: TRBV30; clone_size: once; j_call: TRBJ2-3
cdr3_nt: TGTGCCAGCAGTTACTCGTACGGGAGGGGCACTGAAGCTTTCTTT; cdr3_aa: CASSYSYGRGTEAFF; d_call: NA; v_call: TRBV6-5; clone_size: NA; j_call: TRBJ1-1
cdr3_nt: TGTGCCAGCAGCGCCGGGACAGCTAACTATGGCTACACCTTC; cdr3_aa: CASSAGTANYGYTF; d_call: TRBD1; v_call: TRBV13; clone_size: NA; j_call: TRBJ1-2
cdr3_nt: TGCGCCAGCAGCCAAGATGTGCGGGGGGGCAACACCGGGGAGCTGTTTTTT; cdr3_aa: CASSQDVRGGNTGELFF; d_call: TRBD2; v_call: TRBV4-1; clone_size: few; j_call: TRBJ2-2
cdr3_nt: TGTTCCAGCAGCTTAGAGCCTGGTGCCTACACCTTC; cdr3_aa: CSSSLEPGAYTF; d_call: NA; v_call: TRBV7-9; clone_size: NA; j_call: TRBJ1-2
cdr3_nt: TGTGCCAGCAGCTTATTGGGCGAGAACACTGAAGCTTTCTTT; cdr3_aa: CASSLLGENTEAFF; d_call: NA; v_call: TRBV7-3; clone_size: NA; j_call: TRBJ1-1
cdr3_nt: TGTGCCAGCAGTTCAGGGGGCGCGGGCAATCAGCCCCAGCATTTT; cdr3_aa: CASSSGGAGNQPQHF; d_call: TRBD1; v_call: TRBV27; clone_size: NA; j_call: TRBJ1-5
cdr3_nt: TGCGCCAGCAGCTCAACGCCGGCAGGGAACACTGAAGCTTTCTTT; cdr3_aa: CASSSTPAGNTEAFF; d_call: NA; v_call: TRBV5-1; clone_size: NA; j_call: TRBJ1-1
cdr3_nt: TGTGCCAGCAGCTTAGATCGGGGACATCGACCCCCCGGGCAGTACTTC; cdr3_aa: CASSLDRGHRPPGQYF; d_call: NA; v_call: TRBV11-3; clone_size: NA; j_call: TRBJ2-7
cdr3_nt: TGTGCCACCAGCAGGCCTCCTCTAGCGGGGGACACAGATACGCAGTATTTT; cdr3_aa: CATSRPPLAGDTDTQYF; d_call: TRBD2; v_call: TRBV15; clone_size: NA; j_call: TRBJ2-3
cdr3_nt: TGTGCCAGCAGCGTAGGGACAGAGCGCACAGATACGCAGTATTTT; cdr3_aa: CASSVGTERTDTQYF; d_call: NA; v_call: TRBV9; clone_size: NA; j_call: TRBJ2-3
cdr3_nt: TGTGCCTGGAGTGGACAGGGACATTCACCCCTCCACTTT; cdr3_aa: CAWSGQGHSPLHF; d_call: TRBD1; v_call: TRBV30; clone_size: few; j_call: TRBJ1-6
cdr3_nt: TGTGCTAGTGGTCTCACGGGACAGAGCGAGCAGTACTTC; cdr3_aa: CASGLTGQSEQYF; d_call: TRBD1; v_call: TRBV12-5; clone_size: NA; j_call: TRBJ2-7
cdr3_nt: TGTGCCAGCAGTGATAACAGTCGGGAGCAGTACTTC; cdr3_aa: CASSDNSREQYF; d_call: NA; v_call: TRBV6-1; clone_size: NA; j_call: TRBJ2-7